One sample yielded the 16 T cell receptor beta chains listed below, sequenced in a study of identifying expanded T cells in peripheral blood. The assay was immunoSEQ multiplex PCR, and TCRdb's table has in-frame clones only and misses some. The repertoire holds around 100,000 clones, with 75% to 90% as singletons. Sequenced material: blood. The receptors were sampled from a person aged 18-70 years in good health.

The rearrangement links TRBV10-3 to TRBJ1-5; D unclear. V was cut by 0 bases and J by 4 bases, with 7 bases left in between. In germline, CDR1 is ENHRY, CDR2 SYGVKD. This CDR3 comprises 14 residues. The CDR3 spells CAISESDGNQPQHF. The CDR3 DNA follows: TGTGCCATCAGTGAGTCTGACGGGAATCAGCCCCAGCATTTT.

The CDR3, as DNA: TGTGCCAGCAGCCGGATAGGCCGCTATGGCTACACCTTC. This encodes CASSRIGRYGYTF. The chain uses TRBV5-6 and TRBJ1-2; D is unclear. This CDR3 region has 13 residues. V shed 4 bases and J shed 4 bases, with 11 bases lying between them. Germline V gene sequence: CDR1 SGHDT, CDR2 YYEEEE.

This clone occurred a few times. The chain combines TRBV4-1 with TRBJ2-7, with D hard to call. This CDR3 is 15 amino acids long. Germline V gene lookup returns CDR1 MGHRA and CDR2 YSYEKL. Deletions cut 2 bases from V and 0 bases from J, with 11 bases between. The CDR3 DNA sequence: TGCGCCAGCAGCCAAAGAGACGGAAGCTCCTACGAGCAGTACTTC. Translating gives CASSQRDGSSYEQYF.

The V gene is TRBV2, the J gene TRBJ2-7; 8 bases are shared with TRBD1. Germline V gene data show CDR1 as SNHLY and CDR2 as FYNNEI. The CDR3 spans 14 residues. Germline trimming cut 4 bases from V and 4 bases from J; bases unmatched to any gene: 6. CDR3 sequence (DNA): TGTGCCAGCAGTGTCGGGACAGGTGATTACGAGCAGTACTTC. Encoded protein: CASSVGTGDYEQYF.

V usage is TRBV2 and J usage is TRBJ2-5; D unclear. Trimming removed 8 bases at V and 13 bases at J, with 26 bases between. The CDR3 loop spans 14 amino acids. Germline CDR1 and CDR2: SNHLY and FYNNEI. The CDR3 DNA follows: TGTGCCAGCGACCCTCAGGCCTTACCGGGCGCAAGGTACTTC. This encodes CASDPQALPGARYF.

This clone appeared once. This sequence joins TRBV18 and TRBJ1-6; D unresolved. The germline gives CDR1 KGHSH, CDR2 LQKENI. V was shortened by 1 base and J by 7 bases, with 11 bases between the two germline ends. The CDR3 extends over 15 amino acids. The CDR3 reads CASSPRQFSNSPLHF. The CDR3 DNA sequence: TGTGCCAGCTCACCACGCCAGTTTTCGAATTCACCCCTCCACTTT.

The J gene is TRBJ2-3, the V gene TRBV5-1; TRBD1 might be the D (6 bases). The CDR3 covers 14 residues. Germline assignment: CDR1 SGHRS and CDR2 YFSETQ. V was shortened by 0 bases and J by 4 bases, with 9 bases between the two germline ends. The CDR3: CASSLGDNSDTQYF. CDR3 sequence (DNA): TGCGCCAGCAGCTTGGGGGACAATTCAGATACGCAGTATTTT.

The chain employs TRBV7-3 and TRBJ2-1; D not certain. This CDR3 contains 15 residues. Between the trimmed V and J ends, which lost 5 bases and 2 bases, there was a span of 13 bases. The germline V gene has CDR1 SGHTA and CDR2 FQGTGA. DNA for the CDR3: TGTGCCAGCAGCAAATTAGAAGCCACCTACAATGAGCAGTTCTTC. Its translation is CASSKLEATYNEQFF.

This rearrangement joins TRBV10-1 to TRBJ2-3, with 8 bases that match TRBD1. CDR1 and CDR2 from the germline V gene are WNHNN and SYGVQD (reference sequence). V was clipped by 2 bases and J by 6 bases; unmatched bases: 13. This CDR3 spans 17 amino acids. CDR3 sequence (DNA): TGCGCCAGCAGTGAGACCACCAGGGGGCTGAGAGGGGATACGCAGTATTTT. It translates to CASSETTRGLRGDTQYF.

The V gene is TRBV18, the J gene TRBJ1-1; D gene unclear. The length of the CDR3 is 13 residues. The V end was cut by 0 bases, the J end by 2 bases, with 4 bases between. The germline V gene encodes CDR1 KGHSH and CDR2 LQKENI. The CDR3 protein is CASSPPPNTEAFF. The CDR3 nucleotides read TGTGCCAGCTCACCACCACCTAACACTGAAGCTTTCTTT.

This chain joins TRBV9 and TRBJ1-2; the D is unclear. Trimming removed 7 bases from V and 5 bases from J, with 12 bases in between. The CDR3 extends over 12 amino acids. Germline lookup yields CDR1 SGDLS and CDR2 YYNGEE. In DNA form, the CDR3 reads TGTGCCAGCCAAACCCCTAGATATGGCTACACCTTC. Translation gives CASQTPRYGYTF.

The chain links TRBV7-3 to TRBJ2-3, with TRBD1 as a possible D gene (6 bases). Between the trimmed V and J ends, which lost 5 bases and 4 bases, there was a span of 10 bases. CDR3 length: 13 residues. Germline lookup yields CDR1 SGHTA and CDR2 FQGTGA. CDR3 DNA: TGTGCCAGCAGCCCAGGGGCACCAGATACGCAGTATTTT. It specifies CASSPGAPDTQYF.

This clone was seen just once. The CDR3 region has the DNA TGTGCCAGTAGCAATCCCCGGGACAGGGGAAATGAAAAACTGTTTTTT. Translated, it gives CASSNPRDRGNEKLFF. The chain recombines TRBV19 with TRBJ1-4; 10 nucleotides agree with TRBD1. The CDR3 loop spans 16 amino acids. J gave up 5 bases and V 6 bases, and 9 bases lay outside the gene matches. Germline V gene lookup returns CDR1 LNHDA and CDR2 SQIVND (reference sequence).

This chain connects TRBV27 to TRBJ1-2; D is possibly TRBD1 (6 bases). CDR1 is MNHEY and CDR2 is SMNVEV in the germline V gene (reference sequence). The CDR3 spans 14 residues. V dropped 1 base and J dropped 8 bases, with 14 bases sitting between them. This CDR3 reads CASSLCAGACGYTF. The CDR3 DNA sequence: TGTGCCAGCAGTTTATGTGCGGGGGCCTGCGGCTACACCTTC.

This rearrangement joins TRBV4-2 to TRBJ2-3; TRBD2 matches 8 bases. Germline CDR1 is LGHNA and CDR2 is YNFKEQ. This CDR3 contains 15 residues. With 5 bases clipped from V and 3 bases from J, the junction kept 7 bases outside the gene matches. The CDR3 DNA follows: TGTGCCAGCAGCTTCGGAACTAGCGGTACAGATACGCAGTATTTT. It specifies CASSFGTSGTDTQYF.

The chain is built from TRBV19 and TRBJ2-7; D is possibly TRBD1 (7 bases). Looked up from germline, CDR1 is LNHDA and CDR2 is SQIVND (reference sequence). V gave up 5 bases and J gave up 3 bases, with 14 bases separating them. The CDR3 contains 14 residues. The CDR3 loop reads CASSFRQGLYEQYF. In nucleotides, the CDR3 is TGTGCCAGTAGTTTCCGACAGGGACTCTACGAGCAGTACTTC.